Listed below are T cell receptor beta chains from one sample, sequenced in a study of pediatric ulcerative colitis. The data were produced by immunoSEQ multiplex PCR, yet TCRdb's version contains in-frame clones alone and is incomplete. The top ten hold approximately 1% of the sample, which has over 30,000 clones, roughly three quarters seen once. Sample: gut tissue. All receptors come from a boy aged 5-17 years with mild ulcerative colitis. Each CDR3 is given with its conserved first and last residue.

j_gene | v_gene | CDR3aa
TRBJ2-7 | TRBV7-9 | CASSEWDRGREQYF
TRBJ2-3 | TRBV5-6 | CASSLYRETDTQYF
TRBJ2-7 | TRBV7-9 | CASSQRDGYEQYF
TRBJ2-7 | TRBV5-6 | CASSYRDRALSYEQYF
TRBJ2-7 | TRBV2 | CASSEETYEQYF
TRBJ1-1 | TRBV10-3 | CAIRPGQGYTEAFF
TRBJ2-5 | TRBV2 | CASAGVAETQYF
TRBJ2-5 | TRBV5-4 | CASSLSGGAGETQYF
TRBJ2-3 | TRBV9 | CASSTGTGDTDTQYF
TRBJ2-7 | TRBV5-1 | CASSLDRTGYEQYF
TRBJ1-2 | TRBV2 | CASSGFGGYTF
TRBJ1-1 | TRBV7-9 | CASSRHEF
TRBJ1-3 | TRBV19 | CASSIGPHSSGNTIYF
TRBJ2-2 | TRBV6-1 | CASSESPNTGELFF
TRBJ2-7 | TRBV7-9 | CASSRDSLYEQYF
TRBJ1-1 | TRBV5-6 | CASSFGTQMNTEAFF
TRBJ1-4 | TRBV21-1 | CASSKAESNEKLFF
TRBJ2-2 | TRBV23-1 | CASSQSVKGTRELFF
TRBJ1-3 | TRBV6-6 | CASSATGVSGNTIYF
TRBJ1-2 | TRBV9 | CASSVEDRGISYTF
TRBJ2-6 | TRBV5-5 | CASSVSAGANVLTF
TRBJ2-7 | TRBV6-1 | CASSPGSGRGYEQYF
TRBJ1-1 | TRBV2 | CASSPGTGDLNTEAFF
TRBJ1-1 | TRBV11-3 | CASSPRQGLNTEAFF
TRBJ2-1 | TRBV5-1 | CASSLAGGGAYNEQFF
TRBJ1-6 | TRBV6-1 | CASSEIGVSSPLHF
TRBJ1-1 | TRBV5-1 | CASSLDGYVNTEAFF
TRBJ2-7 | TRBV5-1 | CASTGQGTYEQYF
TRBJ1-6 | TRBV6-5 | CASSYQGARESPLHF
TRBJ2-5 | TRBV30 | CAWSVGLAGEETQYF
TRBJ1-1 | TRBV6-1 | CASTRNMNTEAFF
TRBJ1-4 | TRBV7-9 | CASSPDRGEKLFF
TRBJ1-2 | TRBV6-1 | CASSLTVLNYGYTF
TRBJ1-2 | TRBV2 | CASSAPGDGTF
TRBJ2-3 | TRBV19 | CASSRQTGRGTDTQYF
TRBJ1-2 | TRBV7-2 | CASSLGAAASNYGYTF
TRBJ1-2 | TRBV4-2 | CASSQENGGGYTF